What follows are 28 T cell receptor beta chains derived from one specimen sequenced in a study of Ad26.COV2.S vaccination and SARS-CoV-2 variants (dated by TCRdb to about 2021). The meaning of the sample's treatment or condition label: 19 received Ad26.COV2.S at low or high dose, single or two shots; roughly five received placebo; per-sample allocation not given. For vaccine and placebo recipients, the sequenced repertoires came from samples collected on day 63 after the first injection. Libraries were constructed by the immunoSEQ multiplex PCR assay. Drawn from immuneACCESS, this table holds only the in-frame rearrangements with V and J called that TCRdb kept. Clones are partly lost; checked studies trace under half to an unresolved V gene and leave the rest unexplained. The sample includes a few hundred thousand clones, with 92% observed a single time. The ten largest clones represent more than 1.5% of the sample.

The sample in question was peripheral blood, obtained in a trial of Ad26.COV2.S vaccine versus placebo. The origin of the receptors is a person aged 18-65 years who received the Ad26.COV2.S COVID-19 vaccine or a placebo.

The V and J genes are TRBV19 and TRBJ2-1; 10 bases are shared with TRBD2. The CDR3 consists of 15 residues. Germline V CDR1 and CDR2: LNHDA, SQIVND (reference sequence). V was pared by 3 bases and J by 3 bases, with 2 bases of the junction left unmatched. For the CDR3, the DNA is TGTGCCAGTAGTATGCTAGCGGGGGACTACAATGAGCAGTTCTTC. The encoded protein is CASSMLAGDYNEQFF.

The J gene is TRBJ2-5, the V gene TRBV18, with 13 positions matching TRBD2. The CDR3 sequence is 17 residues long. The germline V gene has CDR1 KGHSH and CDR2 LQKENI. V shed 1 base, J shed 2 bases, and the junction held 4 bases outside the gene matches. The CDR3 reads CASSPLGLAGIQETQYF. The CDR3 nucleotides are TGTGCCAGCTCACCACTGGGACTAGCGGGGATTCAAGAGACCCAGTACTTC.

The rearrangement uses TRBV4-1 and TRBJ1-1, with 9 positions matching TRBD1. The junction had 9 bases not matched to a gene; V was cut back by 5 bases and J by 5 bases. This CDR3 is 15 amino acids long. Germline V gene sequence: CDR1 MGHRA, CDR2 YSYEKL. The CDR3: CASSDSGTGWTEAFF. The CDR3 DNA follows: TGCGCCAGCAGCGACTCCGGGACAGGGTGGACTGAAGCTTTCTTT.

The rearrangement uses TRBV24-1 and TRBJ1-5; D uncertain. The germline V and J ends were trimmed by 3 bases and 4 bases, with 6 bases remaining between them. This CDR3 region has 13 residues. Germline V gene sequence: CDR1 KGHDR, CDR2 SFDVKD. The CDR3 sequence is CATSDRNNQPQHF. CDR3 in DNA: TGTGCCACCAGTGATCGGAATAATCAGCCCCAGCATTTT.

The gene calls are TRBV5-4 and TRBJ2-4; 9 bases are shared with TRBD2. The CDR3 runs to 17 residues. Trimming took 5 bases from V and 11 from J; bases not matched to a gene: 20. CDR1 and CDR2 from the germline V gene are SGHNT and YYREEE (reference sequence). CDR3 nucleotide sequence: TGTGCCAGCAGTTCCCGGCGGGGGGGCCGTGGAGTCGCACTTCAGTACTTC. This sequence encodes CASSSRRGGRGVALQYF.

The chain has TRBV27 and TRBJ2-7; D gene unclear. V was pared by 0 bases and J by 3 bases, with 6 bases between. The CDR3 is made up of 13 amino acids. Germline-derived CDR1 and CDR2 are MNHEY and SMNVEV (reference sequence). CDR3 residues: CASSLSIHYEQYF. Here the CDR3 DNA reads TGTGCCAGCAGTTTATCCATACACTACGAGCAGTACTTC.

The chain has TRBV5-4 and TRBJ1-2; possibly TRBD1 for D (6 bases). V lost 6 bases and J lost 8, with 17 bases in between. CDR3 length: 13 residues. The germline V gene has CDR1 SGHNT and CDR2 YYREEE (reference sequence). The CDR3 sequence is CASITEQGRGYTF. CDR3 coding DNA: TGTGCCAGCATCACGGAGCAGGGGAGGGGCTACACCTTC.

The chain combines TRBV7-9 with TRBJ2-1; D not certain. Between the trimmed V and J ends, which lost 3 bases and 2 bases, there was a span of 8 bases. The CDR3 consists of 14 residues. Germline CDR1 and CDR2: SEHNR and FQNEAQ (reference sequence). The CDR3 DNA is TGTGCCAGCAGCTTCACAAGTCCCTACAATGAGCAGTTCTTC. Translation: CASSFTSPYNEQFF. Drawing the rest from reference TRBV7-9 and TRBJ2-1, the complete variable domain is DTGVSQNPRHKITKRGQNVTFRCDPISEHNRLYWYRQTLGQGPEFLTYFQNEAQLEKSRLLSDRFSAERPKGSFSTLEIQRTEQGDSAMYLCASSFTSPYNEQFFGPGTRLTVL.

V usage is TRBV5-5 and J usage is TRBJ1-2; no clear D gene. Looked up from germline, CDR1 is SGHKS and CDR2 is YYEKEE (reference sequence). The CDR3 totals 15 residues. V lost 0 bases to trimming and J lost 5 bases, with 14 bases between them. The CDR3 DNA sequence: TGTGCCAGCAGCTTGGAAGGATCCGCTTTTTATGGCTACACCTTC. Its translation is CASSLEGSAFYGYTF.

V gene TRBV19 combines with J gene TRBJ2-7, with a possible D match to TRBD2 (6 bases). The germline V gene encodes CDR1 LNHDA and CDR2 SQIVND (reference sequence). Between the trimmed V and J ends, which lost 10 bases and 4 bases, there was a span of 20 bases. CDR3 length: 14 amino acids. CDR3: CATSPAGTDYEQYF. The CDR3 DNA reads TGTGCCACTTCCCCCGCGGGGACCGATTACGAGCAGTACTTC.

The chain links TRBV15 to TRBJ2-1, with a possible D match to TRBD2 (7 bases). This CDR3 contains 18 residues. Germline loops: CDR1 LNHNV, CDR2 YYDKDF (reference sequence). V lost 5 bases to trimming and J lost 5 bases, with 25 bases between them. The CDR3 loop is CATSANRGASPLDNEQFF. In DNA, the CDR3 is TGTGCCACCAGCGCAAACCGGGGGGCCTCCCCCTTGGACAATGAGCAGTTCTTC.

The table lists this clone with a count of one. The chain has TRBV7-2 and TRBJ2-7; D is tentatively TRBD1 or TRBD2 (5 bases each). From germline, CDR1 is SGHTA and CDR2 FQGNSA. Trimming removed 5 bases at V and 2 bases at J, with 13 bases between. The CDR3 length is 14 residues. CDR3 DNA: TGTGCCAGCAGCATCACGGGACCGGCCTACGAGCAGTACTTC. Protein product: CASSITGPAYEQYF.

This clone was picked up a small number of times. The chain is built from TRBV7-9 and TRBJ2-3; 7 bases fit TRBD2. This CDR3 contains 18 residues. The V segment lost 5 bases and the J segment 2 bases; nucleotides outside the gene matches: 16. In germline, CDR1 is SEHNR, CDR2 FQNEAQ (reference sequence). The CDR3 loop reads CASSPGDYRGVSTDTQYF. DNA for the CDR3: TGTGCCAGCAGCCCGGGGGACTATCGGGGGGTATCCACAGATACGCAGTATTTT.

The chain combines TRBV18 with TRBJ2-1, with 8 nucleotides matching TRBD2. The ends lost 5 bases at V and 10 bases at J; junction bases unmatched: 4. Germline-derived CDR1 and CDR2 are KGHSH and LQKENI. This CDR3 comprises 12 residues. The CDR3 spells CASSSGLVEQFF. Written as DNA, the CDR3 is TGTGCCAGCTCATCGGGACTAGTCGAGCAGTTCTTC.

This clone was seen once. The rearrangement uses TRBV11-2 and TRBJ1-6; D uncertain. The CDR3 has 16 amino acids. Germline lookup yields CDR1 SGHAT and CDR2 FQNNGV. The V and J ends lost 3 bases and 3 bases respectively, with 12 bases between them. The CDR3 loop reads CASSFGRPSYNSPLHF. CDR3 sequence (DNA): TGTGCCAGCAGCTTCGGTAGGCCGAGCTATAATTCACCCCTCCACTTT.

The rearrangement joins TRBV7-8 to TRBJ2-1, with a tentative D call TRBD2 (5 bases). Germline-derived CDR1 and CDR2 are SGHVS and FQNEAQ. The CDR3 length is 15 residues. Trimming removed 5 bases at V and 6 bases at J, with 17 bases between. CDR3 sequence: CASSTPRGLGNEQFF. In nucleotides, the CDR3 is TGTGCCAGCAGCACGCCCCGGGGTCTGGGCAATGAGCAGTTCTTC.

This chain connects TRBV3-1 (or the pseudogene TRBV3-2) to TRBJ2-2; TRBD1 matches 12 bases. The CDR3 loop spans 17 amino acids. Germline trimming cut 4 bases from V and 0 bases from J; bases unmatched to any gene: 3. The germline CDR1 and CDR2 sequences are LGHDT and YNNKEL (reference sequence). The CDR3 spells CASSRDRGPANTGELFF. The CDR3 DNA reads as TGTGCCAGCAGCCGGGACAGGGGGCCGGCGAACACCGGGGAGCTGTTTTTT.

This clone was detected once. This chain joins TRBV21-1 and TRBJ2-5; the table gives TRBD2 as D, unverified against the DNA. TRBV21-1 is an annotated pseudogene. This CDR3 region has 18 residues. The CDR3 here is CASSKSHACSGGQETQYF. DNA for the CDR3: TGTGCCAGCAGCAAATCCCACGCTTGCAGCGGGGGCCAAGAGACCCAGTACTTC.

The V and J genes are TRBV2 and TRBJ1-2, with unresolved D. This CDR3 has 12 amino acids. V shed 2 bases and J shed 7 bases, with 8 bases lying between them. Germline CDR1 and CDR2: SNHLY and FYNNEI. The CDR3 region has the DNA TGTGCCAGCAGTGAATATATCGGTGGCTACACCTTC. Translating it yields CASSEYIGGYTF. Filled out from reference TRBV2 and TRBJ1-2, the complete variable domain reads EPEVTQTPSHQVTQMGQEVILRCVPISNHLYFYWYRQILGQKVEFLVSFYNNEISEKSEIFDDQFSVERPDGSNFTLKIRSTKLEDSAMYFCASSEYIGGYTFGSGTRLTVV.

This clone was seen once. The V gene is TRBV11-3, the J gene TRBJ1-1; D not resolved. The germline V gene has CDR1 SGHNT and CDR2 YENEEA. The V end lost 1 base, the J end lost 2 bases, and 8 bases lay between the germline ends. The CDR3 is 14 amino acids. This CDR3 is CASSLAGPNTEAFF. CDR3 coding DNA: TGTGCCAGCAGCTTAGCTGGGCCCAACACTGAAGCTTTCTTT.

V is TRBV28 and J is TRBJ2-4, with D unresolved. Trimming removed 5 bases at V and 6 bases at J, with 8 bases between. The CDR3 is 12 amino acids. Germline CDR1 reads MDHEN; CDR2 reads SYDVKM. CDR3 residues: CASSMLRNIQYF. DNA for the CDR3: TGTGCCAGCAGTATGCTAAGAAACATTCAGTACTTC.

The chain is built from TRBV6-5 and TRBJ2-1, with D perhaps TRBD1 (5 bases). From germline, CDR1 is MNHEY and CDR2 SVGAGI. Trimming removed 6 bases from V and 1 base from J, with 10 bases in between. The CDR3 contains 14 residues. CDR3: CASSRKGSYNEQFF. DNA for the CDR3: TGTGCCAGCAGCCGAAAGGGGTCCTACAATGAGCAGTTCTTC.

This chain connects TRBV27 to TRBJ2-3; 10 bases are a match to TRBD2. V gave up 7 bases and J gave up 0 bases; unmatched junction bases: 19. This CDR3 contains 20 residues. The germline V gene encodes CDR1 MNHEY and CDR2 SMNVEV (reference sequence). CDR3 nucleotide sequence: TGTGCCAGCACCTTAAACCCCGGACTAGCGGAGAAGACTAGCACAGATACGCAGTATTTT. Its translation: CASTLNPGLAEKTSTDTQYF.

The rearrangement joins TRBV4-1 to TRBJ2-7, with 10 bases matching TRBD2. Germline loops: CDR1 MGHRA, CDR2 YSYEKL. The CDR3 has 15 residues. With V trimmed by 2 bases and J by 1 base, 2 bases remained unmatched. Written as DNA, the CDR3 is TGCGCCAGCAGCCAACGAGCGGGGGGGTCCTACGAGCAGTACTTC. Translating it yields CASSQRAGGSYEQYF.

This clone was recorded once. The chain links TRBV6-2 or TRBV6-3 to TRBJ2-7; 8 bases map to TRBD2. After removal of 5 bases from V and 0 bases from J, the junction contained 12 bases not matched to a gene. Germline assignment: CDR1 MNHEY and CDR2 SVGEGT. This CDR3 is 17 amino acids long. The CDR3 region is CASSLHRGAGASYEQYF. In DNA form, the CDR3 reads TGTGCCAGCAGTCTTCATAGGGGAGCGGGGGCCTCCTACGAGCAGTACTTC.

The table lists this clone with a few counts. The chain joins TRBV13 to TRBJ1-2; D is unresolved. The germline V gene encodes CDR1 PRHDT and CDR2 FYEKMQ (reference sequence). V was shortened by 0 bases and J by 6 bases, with 23 bases between the two germline ends. This CDR3 is built from 18 residues. DNA of the CDR3: TGTGCCAGCAGCTTAGGTTTAAACCCTAACCGCCTTCCGCATGGCTACACCTTC. Translating it yields CASSLGLNPNRLPHGYTF. Looking up the rest from reference TRBV13 and TRBJ1-2 gives the full variable domain: AAGVIQSPRHLIKEKRETATLKCYPIPRHDTVYWYQQGPGQDPQFLISFYEKMQSDKGSIPDRFSAQQFSDYHSELNMSSLELGDSALYFCASSLGLNPNRLPHGYTFGSGTRLTVV.

In DNA, the CDR3 is TGTGCCACCAGCAGAGACCTAGCGGGGGGGCCTTATTACAATGAGCAGTTCTTC. Its translation: CATSRDLAGGPYYNEQFF. The chain has TRBV15 and TRBJ2-1; 12 bases agree with TRBD2. Unmatched junction bases numbered 7, after V lost 0 bases and J lost 4 bases. CDR3 length: 18 amino acids. Germline lookup yields CDR1 LNHNV and CDR2 YYDKDF (reference sequence).

The genes are TRBV6-5 and TRBJ1-1; 7 bases line up with TRBD1. V lost 6 bases to trimming and J lost 10 bases; unmatched junction nucleotides: 11. This CDR3 spans 13 amino acids. Germline loops: CDR1 MNHEY, CDR2 SVGAGI. CDR3 protein: CASSPDRARRAFF. CDR3 in DNA: TGTGCCAGCAGCCCAGACAGGGCCAGGCGAGCTTTCTTT.